The clone carrying this T cell receptor (beta chain) was counted at least ten times. Germline-derived CDR1 and CDR2 are SQVTM and ANQGSEA. The V and J ends lost 1 base and 4 bases respectively, with 19 bases between them. The CDR3 has 17 amino acids. This record belongs to a study of Graves' ophthalmopathy and Graves' hyperthyroidism. Researchers took RNA transcripts and amplified TCR beta CDR3 regions from them. Scientists carried out first-round RT-PCR using HTBI primers and then a second-round multiplex PCR. Using its own MiXCR run on the multiplex PCR reads, TCRdb lists one record per CDR3 protein. The sample records around 1.1 million distinct CDR3 sequences, roughly two fifths being singletons.

V and J are TRBV29-1 and TRBJ2-2; maybe TRBD1 (6 bases). The sample was peripheral blood or thyroid tissue (not recorded which). The TCR was taken from an adult man with Graves' hyperthyroidism. The CDR3 protein is CSVEAGQQQGSTGELFF. The CDR3 DNA reads as TGCAGCGTTGAAGCTGGACAGCAGCAGGGGAGCACCGGGGAGCTGTTTTTT.